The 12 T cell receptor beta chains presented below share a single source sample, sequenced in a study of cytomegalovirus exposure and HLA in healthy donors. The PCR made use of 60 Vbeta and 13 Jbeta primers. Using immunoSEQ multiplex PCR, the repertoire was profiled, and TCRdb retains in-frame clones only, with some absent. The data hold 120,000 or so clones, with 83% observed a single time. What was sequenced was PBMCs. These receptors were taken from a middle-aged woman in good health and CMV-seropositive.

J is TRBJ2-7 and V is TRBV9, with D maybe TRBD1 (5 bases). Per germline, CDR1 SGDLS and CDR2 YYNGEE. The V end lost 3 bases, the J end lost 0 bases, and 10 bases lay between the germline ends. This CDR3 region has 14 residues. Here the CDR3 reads CASSADDSSYEQYF. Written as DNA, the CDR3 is TGTGCCAGCAGCGCGGACGACAGCTCCTACGAGCAGTACTTC.

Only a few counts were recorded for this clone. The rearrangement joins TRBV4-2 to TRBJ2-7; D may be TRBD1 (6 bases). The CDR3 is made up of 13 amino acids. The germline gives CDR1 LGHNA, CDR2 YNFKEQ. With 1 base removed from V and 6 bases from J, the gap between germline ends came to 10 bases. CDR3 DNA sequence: TGTGCCAGCAGCCAAGCCAGGGGTTCCGAGCAGTACTTC. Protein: CASSQARGSEQYF.

CDR3 in amino acids: CATSSLKYKGTEAFF. In DNA, the CDR3 is TGTGCCACCAGCAGCCTAAAATACAAGGGGACTGAAGCTTTCTTT. The chain carries TRBV15 and TRBJ1-1; tentatively, D is TRBD1 (5 bases). Trimming stripped 3 bases from V and 5 bases from J, with 16 bases between. Germline-derived CDR1 and CDR2 are LNHNV and YYDKDF (reference sequence). CDR3 size: 15 residues.

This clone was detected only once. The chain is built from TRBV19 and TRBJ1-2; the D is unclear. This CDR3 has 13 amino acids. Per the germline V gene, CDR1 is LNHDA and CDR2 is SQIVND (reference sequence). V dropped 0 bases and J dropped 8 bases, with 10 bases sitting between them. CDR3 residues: CASSIDRFTGYTF. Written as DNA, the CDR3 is TGTGCCAGTAGTATAGACAGGTTCACAGGCTACACCTTC.

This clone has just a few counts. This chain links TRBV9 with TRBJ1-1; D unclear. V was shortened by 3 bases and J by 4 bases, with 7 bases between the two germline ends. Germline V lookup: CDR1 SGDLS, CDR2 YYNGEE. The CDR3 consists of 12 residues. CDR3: CASSGGLTEAFF. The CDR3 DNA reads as TGTGCCAGCAGCGGCGGGCTCACTGAAGCTTTCTTT.

CDR3 protein: CASSNRVGGYTF. In DNA, the CDR3 is TGTGCCAGCAGTAACAGAGTCGGTGGCTACACCTTC. The V call is TRBV6-6, the J call TRBJ1-2; D uncertain. This CDR3 is built from 12 residues. V lost 5 bases and J 7 bases, leaving 11 bases between the germline ends. Germline V gene lookup returns CDR1 MNHNY and CDR2 SVGAGI (reference sequence).

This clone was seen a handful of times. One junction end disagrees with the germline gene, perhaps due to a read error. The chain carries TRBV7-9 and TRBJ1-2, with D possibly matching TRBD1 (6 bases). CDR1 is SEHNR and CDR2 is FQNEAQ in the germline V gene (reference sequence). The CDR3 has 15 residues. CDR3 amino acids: CSSSSPRDMFNGYTF. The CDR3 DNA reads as TGTTCCAGCAGCTCCCCCCGGGACATGTTCAATGGCTACACCTTC. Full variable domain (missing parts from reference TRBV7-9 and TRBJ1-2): DTGVSQNPRHKITKRGQNVTFRCDPISEHNRLYWYRQTLGQGPEFLTYFQNEAQLEKSRLLSDRFSAERPKGSFSTLEIQRTEQGDSAMYLCSSSSPRDMFNGYTFGSGTRLTVV.

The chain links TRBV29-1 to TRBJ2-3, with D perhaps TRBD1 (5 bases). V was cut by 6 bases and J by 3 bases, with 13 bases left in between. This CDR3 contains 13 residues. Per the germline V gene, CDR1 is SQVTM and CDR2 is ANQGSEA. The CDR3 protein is CSVRVDSTDTQYF. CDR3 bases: TGCAGCGTCCGGGTTGACAGTACAGATACGCAGTATTTT.

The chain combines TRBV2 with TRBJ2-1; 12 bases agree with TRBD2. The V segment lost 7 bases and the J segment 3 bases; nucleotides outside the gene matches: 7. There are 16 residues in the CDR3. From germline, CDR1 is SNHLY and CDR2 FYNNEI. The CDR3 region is CASKSTSGSYYNEQFF. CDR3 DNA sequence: TGTGCCAGCAAATCGACTAGCGGGAGCTACTACAATGAGCAGTTCTTC.

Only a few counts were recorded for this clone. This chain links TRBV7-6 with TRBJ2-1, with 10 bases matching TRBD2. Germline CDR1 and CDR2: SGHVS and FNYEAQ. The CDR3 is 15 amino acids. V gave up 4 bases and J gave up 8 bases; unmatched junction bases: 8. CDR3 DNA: TGTGCCAGCAGCTATACTAGCGGGGAAATAGATGAGCAGTTCTTC. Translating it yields CASSYTSGEIDEQFF.

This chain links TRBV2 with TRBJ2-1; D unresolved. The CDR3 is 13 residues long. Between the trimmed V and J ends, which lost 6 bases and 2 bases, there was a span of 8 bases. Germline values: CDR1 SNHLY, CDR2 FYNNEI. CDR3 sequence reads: CASRSATYNEQFF. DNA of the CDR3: TGTGCCAGCAGGAGCGCAACCTACAATGAGCAGTTCTTC. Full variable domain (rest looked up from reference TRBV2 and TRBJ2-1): EPEVTQTPSHQVTQMGQEVILRCVPISNHLYFYWYRQILGQKVEFLVSFYNNEISEKSEIFDDQFSVERPDGSNFTLKIRSTKLEDSAMYFCASRSATYNEQFFGPGTRLTVL.

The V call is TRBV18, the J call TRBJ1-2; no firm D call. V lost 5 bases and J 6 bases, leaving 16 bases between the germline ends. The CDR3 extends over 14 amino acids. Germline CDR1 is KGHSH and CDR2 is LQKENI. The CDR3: CASSERRVDDGYTF. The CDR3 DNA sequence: TGTGCCAGCTCAGAACGGAGGGTAGATGATGGCTACACCTTC.